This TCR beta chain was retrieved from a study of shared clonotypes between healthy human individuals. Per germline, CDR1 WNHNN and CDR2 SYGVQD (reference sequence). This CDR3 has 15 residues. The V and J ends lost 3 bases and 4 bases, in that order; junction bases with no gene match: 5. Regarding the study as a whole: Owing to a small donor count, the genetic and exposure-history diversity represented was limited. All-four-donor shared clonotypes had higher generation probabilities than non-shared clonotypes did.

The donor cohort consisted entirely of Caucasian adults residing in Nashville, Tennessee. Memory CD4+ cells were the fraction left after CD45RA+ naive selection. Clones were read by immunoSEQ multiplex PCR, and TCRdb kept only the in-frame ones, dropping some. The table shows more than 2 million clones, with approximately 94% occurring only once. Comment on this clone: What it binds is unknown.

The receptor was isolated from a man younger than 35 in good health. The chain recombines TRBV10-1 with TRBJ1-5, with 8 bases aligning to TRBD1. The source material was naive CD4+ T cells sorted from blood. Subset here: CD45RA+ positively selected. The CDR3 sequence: CASSDGGTGNQPQHF. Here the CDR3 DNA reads TGCGCCAGCAGTGACGGAGGGACAGGTAATCAGCCCCAGCATTTT.